The 18 T cell receptor beta chains below come from one sample, sequenced in a study of identical twins. A single record per CDR3 protein comes from TCRdb applying MiXCR to the 5' RACE reads. The table has some 560,000 distinct CDR3 sequences, approximately 10% seen once. These data also featured in a second study, about yellow fever vaccine responses in identical twins.

Sequenced input: PBMCs. The receptors originated from a woman aged 18 to 35 in good health.

This clonotype was observed many times. The gene calls are TRBV5-1 and TRBJ2-1; 7 bases map to TRBD1. The CDR3 consists of 15 residues. With V trimmed by 6 bases and J by 5 bases, 11 bases remained unmatched. From germline, CDR1 is SGHRS and CDR2 YFSETQ. CDR3 protein: CASKDRALGNNEQFF. DNA for the CDR3: TGCGCCAGCAAAGACAGGGCCCTGGGTAACAATGAGCAGTTCTTC.

This clonotype was seen repeatedly, ten times or more. The V gene is TRBV30, the J gene TRBJ2-5, with D hard to call. CDR3 size: 13 residues. V lost 0 bases, J lost 2 bases, and 7 bases lay in between. Germline-derived CDR1 and CDR2 are GTSNPN and SVGIG (reference sequence). The DNA for the CDR3 is TGTGCCTGGAGTGTAACCGCGCAAGAGACCCAGTACTTC. It is translated as CAWSVTAQETQYF.

V usage is TRBV5-1 and J usage is TRBJ2-5; TRBD1 agrees at 7 bases. CDR1 and CDR2 (germline): SGHRS, YFSETQ. The CDR3 runs to 15 residues. Losses at the gene ends were 0 bases for V and 4 bases for J; bases not matched to a gene: 6. Here the CDR3 reads CASSLAGDRIETQYF. CDR3 sequence (DNA): TGCGCCAGCAGCTTGGCCGGGGACAGAATAGAGACCCAGTACTTC.

This clonotype was seen repeatedly, ten times or more. This sequence joins TRBV7-2 and TRBJ2-4; tentative D call: TRBD1 (6 bases). V gave up 6 bases and J gave up 4 bases, with 19 bases separating them. Looked up from germline, CDR1 is SGHTA and CDR2 is FQGNSA. This CDR3 has 16 residues. CDR3 sequence (DNA): TGTGCCAGCAGTATGCCGGCTGGGACACGAAAAAACATTCAGTACTTC. Amino acids: CASSMPAGTRKNIQYF.

This clonotype has ten or more counts. V is TRBV5-1 and J is TRBJ2-1, with TRBD2 as a possible D gene (7 bases). The germline V and J ends were trimmed by 8 bases and 4 bases, with 37 bases remaining between them. Germline V gene data show CDR1 as SGHRS and CDR2 as YFSETQ. The length of the CDR3 is 21 residues. Here the CDR3 DNA reads TGCGCCAGAAGAACTAGGGTCCATAACGATTCCACAAGGGGGGGTTACAATGAGCAGTTCTTC. It translates to CARRTRVHNDSTRGGYNEQFF.

This clonotype was seen a few times. The gene calls are TRBV11-2 and TRBJ2-1, with D possibly matching TRBD2 (5 bases). Trimming cost V 5 bases and J 6 bases, with 17 bases left between them. The CDR3 contains 15 residues. Per germline, CDR1 SGHAT and CDR2 FQNNGV. CDR3 region: CASSQVPGGFNEQFF. Written as DNA, the CDR3 is TGTGCCAGCAGCCAAGTACCCGGCGGGTTCAATGAGCAGTTCTTC.

J is TRBJ2-5 and V is TRBV14; 9 bases map to TRBD2. Germline V gene sequence: CDR1 SGHDN, CDR2 FVKESK. J lost 4 bases, V lost 3 bases, and 3 bases had no gene match. There are 14 residues in the CDR3. CDR3 in DNA: TGTGCCAGCAGCCAGAGAGCGGGAGGAGAGACCCAGTACTTC. Protein sequence: CASSQRAGGETQYF.

This clonotype was seen repeatedly, ten times or more. This chain uses TRBV4-1 with TRBJ2-2; no reliable D call. V shed 1 base and J shed 4 bases, with 10 bases lying between them. Per the germline V gene, CDR1 is MGHRA and CDR2 is YSYEKL. The CDR3 consists of 15 residues. In DNA form, the CDR3 reads TGCGCCAGCAGCCAAGTTGGTAGTACCACCGGGGAGCTGTTTTTT. Protein product: CASSQVGSTTGELFF.

This clonotype has at least ten counts. The chain couples TRBV7-8 to TRBJ2-7, with D perhaps TRBD1 (5 bases). The V end lost 1 base, the J end lost 2 bases, and 9 bases lay between the germline ends. The CDR3 sequence is 14 residues long. The germline V gene has CDR1 SGHVS and CDR2 FQNEAQ. This chain's CDR3 is CASSLGPGTYEQYF. The CDR3 DNA is TGTGCCAGCAGCTTAGGTCCAGGGACCTACGAGCAGTACTTC.

This clonotype was seen at least ten times. CDR3 nucleotide sequence: TGTGCCAGCAGTTTCCCTGGACTAGCGGTCGGGAATGAGCAGTTCTTC. Encoded protein: CASSFPGLAVGNEQFF. The gene calls are TRBV12-3 or TRBV12-4 and TRBJ2-1; 10 bases match TRBD2. CDR3 length equals 16 residues. Losses at the gene ends were 3 bases for V and 7 bases for J; bases not matched to a gene: 9.

The chain employs TRBV7-2 and TRBJ1-1; D possibly corresponds to TRBD1 (5 bases). The CDR3 has 13 residues. The V gene's germline CDR1 is SGHTA and CDR2 FQGNSA. V shed 5 bases and J shed 6 bases, with 13 bases lying between them. The CDR3 is CASSVNRFPEAFF. The CDR3 bases are TGTGCCAGCAGCGTAAACAGGTTCCCTGAAGCTTTCTTT.

This clonotype was recorded a few times. This chain links TRBV18 with TRBJ2-7; 10 positions match TRBD2. This CDR3 is built from 15 residues. J lost 2 bases, V lost 3 bases, and 4 bases had no gene match. Germline-derived CDR1 and CDR2 are KGHSH and LQKENI. The CDR3 spells CASSPGTSVAYEQYF. Here the CDR3 DNA reads TGTGCCAGCTCACCGGGGACTAGCGTAGCCTACGAGCAGTACTTC.

This clonotype was counted only a few times. The V gene is TRBV4-3, the J gene TRBJ2-7; D not resolved. This CDR3 contains 14 residues. Germline V gene lookup returns CDR1 LGHNA and CDR2 YSLEER. V gave up 0 bases and J gave up 3 bases, with 9 bases separating them. The CDR3 region has the DNA TGCGCCAGCAGCCAAGATACAGATTACTACGAGCAGTACTTC. Protein sequence: CASSQDTDYYEQYF.

This clonotype was seen only a few times. V is TRBV3-1 and J is TRBJ2-3; TRBD2 matches at 8 bases. The V segment lost 2 bases and the J segment 5 bases; nucleotides outside the gene matches: 6. The CDR3 length is 15 residues. Germline V gene sequence: CDR1 LGHDT, CDR2 YNNKEL (reference sequence). CDR3: CASSQLRGARDTQYF. CDR3 nucleotide sequence: TGTGCCAGCAGCCAATTGCGGGGGGCCCGAGATACGCAGTATTTT.

This CDR3 is CASSSGTGPRDTQYF. The CDR3 DNA sequence: TGCGCCAGCAGCTCCGGGACAGGGCCTCGGGATACGCAGTATTTT. The chain is built from TRBV5-1 and TRBJ2-3, with 9 bases that match TRBD1. Looked up from germline, CDR1 is SGHRS and CDR2 is YFSETQ. The CDR3 has 15 amino acids. The V segment lost 3 bases and the J segment 6 bases; nucleotides outside the gene matches: 8. The whole variable domain, remainder taken from reference TRBV5-1 and TRBJ2-3, is KAGVTQTPRYLIKTRGQQVTLSCSPISGHRSVSWYQQTPGQGLQFLFEYFSETQRNKGNFPGRFSGRQFSNSRSEMNVSTLELGDSALYLCASSSGTGPRDTQYFGPGTRLTVL.

This clonotype was detected a few times. This chain's CDR3 is CASSYSASGSDETQYF. As DNA, the CDR3 is TGTGCCAGCAGTTACTCGGCTAGCGGGAGCGACGAGACCCAGTACTTC. The chain is built from TRBV6-2 or TRBV6-3 and TRBJ2-5, with TRBD2 matching 10 bases. Trimming took 0 bases from V and 5 from J; bases not matched to a gene: 6. The CDR3 extends over 16 amino acids. The germline V gene encodes CDR1 MNHEY and CDR2 SVGEGT.

This clonotype has ten or more counts. The rearrangement links TRBV29-1 to TRBJ2-7; 9 positions match TRBD1. The V segment lost 4 bases and the J segment 7 bases; nucleotides outside the gene matches: 8. The germline CDR1 and CDR2 sequences are SQVTM and ANQGSEA. There are 13 residues in the CDR3. CDR3: CSVATGGGGEQYF. In DNA, the CDR3 is TGCAGCGTTGCGACAGGGGGAGGTGGGGAGCAGTACTTC.

This clonotype came up many times. This chain joins TRBV20-1 and TRBJ2-7; D may be TRBD1 or TRBD2 (5 bases each). Trimming removed 0 bases at V and 0 bases at J, with 15 bases between. This CDR3 comprises 16 residues. Germline-derived CDR1 and CDR2 are DFQATT and SNEGSKA (reference sequence). The CDR3 DNA is TGCAGTGCTAGAGATCTTGAGGGGACCCACTCCTACGAGCAGTACTTC. Translation: CSARDLEGTHSYEQYF.